This T cell receptor beta chain came from a study of shared clonotypes between healthy human individuals. About this clone itself: Its antigen is as yet unknown.

Study-level findings and limits: The represented genetic and exposure-history diversity was limited by the small number of donors.

The method was immunoSEQ multiplex PCR; TCRdb's version includes in-frame clones alone and lacks a portion of them. The sample lists 500,000 to 650,000 clones, around 81% occurring once. Caucasian adults living in Nashville, Tennessee, provided all samples. Germline V gene lookup returns CDR1 SGHAT and CDR2 FQNNGV. The CDR3 extends over 14 amino acids. The J segment lost 4 bases and the V segment lost 1 base, leaving 3 bases of the junction unmatched. The material sequenced was PBMCs. The chain combines TRBV11-2 with TRBJ2-5; 7 bases line up with TRBD2. This clonotype originated in a woman between 35 and 50 years old in good health. Some clones in this sample may be carry-over from other donors' samples. CDR3 region: CASSLASGLETQYF. CDR3 DNA: TGTGCCAGCAGCTTAGCTAGCGGTTTAGAGACCCAGTACTTC. The full variable domain, its missing parts supplied by reference TRBV11-2 and TRBJ2-5, is EAGVAQSPRYKIIEKRQSVAFWCNPISGHATLYWYQQILGQGPKLLIQFQNNGVVDDSQLPKDRFSAERLKGVDSTLKIQPAKLEDSAVYLCASSLASGLETQYFGPGTRLLVL.